Below, 22 T cell receptor beta chains from the same sample are listed, as sequenced in a study of human T cells and chemical hapten exposure. The time point denotes: pre-sensitization, week 0. The treatment is: therapeutic diphenylcyclopropenone sensitization with weekly scalp DPC. TCRdb analysed the RACE reads with MiXCR anew, one entry per CDR3 protein. In the table there are 300,000 to 450,000 distinct CDR3 sequences, less than 6.5% of which are singletons. The starting material was whole blood, obtained in connection with sensitization to the hapten diphenylcyclopropenone (DPC). The receptors derive from a woman in her fifties or sixties with alopecia areata. Some clones in this sample may be carry-over from other donors' samples.

This clonotype has a handful of counts. This CDR3 is CSATGWTGDGTEAFF. DNA of the CDR3: TGCAGTGCTACGGGTTGGACAGGGGATGGTACTGAAGCTTTCTTT. The V gene is TRBV20-1, the J gene TRBJ1-1; 9 nucleotides align to TRBD1. Germline CDR1 and CDR2: DFQATT and SNEGSKA (reference sequence). V shed 4 bases and J 5 bases; nucleotides not matched to a gene: 11. This CDR3 region has 15 residues.

This clonotype has a count of ten or more. The CDR3 DNA sequence: TGTGCCAGCAGGCAGGAGGGGGCAGTCGCCGGGGAGCTGTTTTTT. Translated: CASRQEGAVAGELFF. The V and J genes are TRBV27 and TRBJ2-2, with D tentatively TRBD1 (7 bases). Germline-derived CDR1 and CDR2 are MNHEY and SMNVEV (reference sequence). The V end lost 6 bases, the J end lost 6 bases, and 17 bases lay between the germline ends. This CDR3 is 15 amino acids long.

This clonotype was seen a handful of times. This sequence joins TRBV9 and TRBJ2-4; 7 nucleotides line up with TRBD1. CDR3 length equals 17 residues. V dropped 0 bases and J dropped 0; count of bases not matched to a gene: 6. Germline CDR1 reads SGDLS; CDR2 reads YYNGEE. Here the CDR3 DNA reads TGTGCCAGCAGCGTAGAGTCGACAGGGCGAGCCAAAAACATTCAGTACTTC. This gives the protein CASSVESTGRAKNIQYF.

This clonotype was counted many times. This chain joins TRBV5-1 and TRBJ1-6; 7 bases map to TRBD1. Trimming cost V 2 bases and J 7 bases; bases outside gene matches: 3. The CDR3 length is 14 residues. CDR1 is SGHRS, CDR2 YFSETQ, per germline. The CDR3 sequence: CASSFGQENSPLHF. CDR3 nucleotides: TGCGCCAGCAGCTTCGGACAGGAGAATTCACCCCTCCACTTT.

The chain uses TRBV5-6 and TRBJ2-7; 9 nucleotides match TRBD1. V gave up 4 bases and J gave up 6 bases; unmatched junction bases: 8. The CDR3 sequence is 14 residues long. Germline V CDR1 and CDR2: SGHDT, YYEEEE. The DNA for the CDR3 is TGTGCCAGCAGCCTGGGGACAGGGTGGAGCGAGCAGTACTTC. Protein sequence: CASSLGTGWSEQYF.

This clonotype was recorded at least ten times. The CDR3 spells CASSSPRDGSYEQYF. The DNA of the CDR3 is TGTGCCAGCAGTTCCCCTCGGGACGGGTCCTACGAGCAGTACTTC. The chain carries TRBV28 and TRBJ2-7; D may correspond to TRBD1 or TRBD2 (5 bases each). CDR3 length equals 15 residues. Germline V CDR1 and CDR2: MDHEN, SYDVKM. V gave up 4 bases and J gave up 1 base, with 14 bases separating them.

On this clonotype itself: A much larger clone sits a single nucleotide away, making a read error possible. The chain combines TRBV19 with TRBJ2-2; D gene uncertain. The CDR3 has 13 amino acids. V gave up 1 base and J gave up 9 bases, with 9 bases separating them. Germline CDR1 is LNHDA and CDR2 is SQIVND (reference sequence). CDR3 nucleotides: TGTGCCAGTAGTATAGGGGCGACCTGGGAGCTGTTTTTT. As protein: CASSIGATWELFF.

Many counts were recorded for this clonotype. This chain's CDR3 is CASSNLAGAGTDTQYF. The CDR3 bases are TGTGCCAGCAGTAACCTAGCGGGAGCCGGGACAGATACGCAGTATTTT. The chain carries TRBV28 and TRBJ2-3; the match to TRBD2 covers 10 bases. In germline, CDR1 is MDHEN, CDR2 SYDVKM. The J segment lost 3 bases and the V segment lost 5 bases, leaving 8 bases of the junction unmatched. CDR3 length: 16 amino acids.

This clonotype was observed many times. This sequence joins TRBV11-3 and TRBJ2-7; 11 positions match TRBD2. The V and J ends lost 5 bases and 1 base, in that order; junction bases with no gene match: 10. The CDR3 runs to 17 residues. CDR1 and CDR2 from the germline V gene are SGHNT and YENEEA. CDR3 coding DNA: TGTGCCAGCAGCCCCGGAACCGGGACTAGCGGATCCTACGAGCAGTACTTC. Protein product: CASSPGTGTSGSYEQYF.

This clonotype was seen ten or more times. This rearrangement joins TRBV30 to TRBJ2-3, with 9 bases fitting TRBD2. The CDR3 spans 15 residues. Germline lookup yields CDR1 GTSNPN and CDR2 SVGIG (reference sequence). Trimming at V came to 0 bases and at J to 6 bases, leaving 7 bases not matched to a gene. DNA of the CDR3: TGTGCCTGGAGTGTTGCGGGAGGGCCAACGGATACGCAGTATTTT. Amino acids: CAWSVAGGPTDTQYF.

About this clonotype itself: A much larger clone is a single base away; this may be a read error. The V and J genes are TRBV6-5 and TRBJ2-7, with TRBD2 as a possible D gene (5 bases). The ends were cut back, 2 bases at V and 0 bases at J, with 14 bases in the middle. Germline lookup yields CDR1 MNHEY and CDR2 SVGAGI. There are 16 residues in the CDR3. CDR3 coding DNA: TGTGCCAGCAGTTACGGTGCGCCCGGGATCTCCTACGAGCAGTACTTC. Translated, it gives CASSYGAPGISYEQYF.

The chain combines TRBV5-4 with TRBJ2-3, with 8 bases aligning to TRBD1. Trimming removed 4 bases from V and 6 bases from J; junction bases left unmatched: 7. CDR3 length equals 14 residues. CDR1 SGHNT and CDR2 YYREEE come from the germline V gene (reference sequence). CDR3 protein: CASSRGQGPDTQYF. The CDR3 DNA reads as TGTGCCAGCAGCCGCGGACAGGGACCCGATACGCAGTATTTT.

This clonotype has a handful of counts. CDR3 DNA sequence: TGTGCCAGCAGCTTAGGCGGGACACTATATGAGCAGTTCTTC. This translates into CASSLGGTLYEQFF. The chain is built from TRBV7-9 and TRBJ2-1; D may match TRBD1 or TRBD2 (6 bases each). The length of the CDR3 is 14 residues. Trimming shortened V by 1 base and J by 8 bases, and 12 bases separated the two germline ends. CDR1 is SEHNR, CDR2 FQNEAQ, per germline (reference sequence).

The chain has TRBV5-1 and TRBJ1-4; D may be TRBD1 (6 bases). The V gene's germline CDR1 is SGHRS and CDR2 YFSETQ. The CDR3 is 18 residues long. V was clipped by 5 bases and J by 2 bases, with 22 bases between them. As DNA, the CDR3 is TGCGCCAGCAGACCCCTTGGGACATCATCGGGCACTAATGAAAAACTGTTTTTT. Translation gives CASRPLGTSSGTNEKLFF.

In its sample, this clonotype was seen many times. V and J are TRBV20-1 and TRBJ2-1; D perhaps matches TRBD2 (6 bases). CDR1 is DFQATT and CDR2 is SNEGSKA in the germline V gene (reference sequence). The V end was cut by 0 bases, the J end by 6 bases, with 12 bases between. CDR3 length: 14 residues. CDR3 nucleotide sequence: TGCAGTGCTAGAGATCTGACTAGTGTCAATGAGCAGTTCTTC. Encoded protein: CSARDLTSVNEQFF.

Ten or more counts support this clonotype. The chain joins TRBV5-1 to TRBJ2-2; tentative D call: TRBD1 (6 bases). The CDR3 is made up of 15 amino acids. CDR1 and CDR2 from the germline V gene are SGHRS and YFSETQ. The ends were cut back, 7 bases at V and 5 bases at J, with 18 bases in the middle. Written as DNA, the CDR3 is TGCGCCAGCGGACTCCGGGACATAATGACCGGGGAGCTGTTTTTT. Its protein is CASGLRDIMTGELFF. Looking up the rest from reference TRBV5-1 and TRBJ2-2 gives the full variable domain: KAGVTQTPRYLIKTRGQQVTLSCSPISGHRSVSWYQQTPGQGLQFLFEYFSETQRNKGNFPGRFSGRQFSNSRSEMNVSTLELGDSALYLCASGLRDIMTGELFFGEGSRLTVL.

The J gene is TRBJ2-3, the V gene TRBV7-2; no firm D call. V lost 5 bases to trimming and J lost 4 bases, with 10 bases between them. This CDR3 is built from 13 residues. Looked up from germline, CDR1 is SGHTA and CDR2 is FQGNSA. The CDR3: CASSPVSADTQYF. CDR3 bases: TGTGCCAGCAGCCCCGTTTCTGCAGATACGCAGTATTTT.

In its sample, this clonotype was seen many times. The CDR3 spells CASSQEIQGGADTQYF. CDR3 coding DNA: TGCGCCAGCAGCCAAGAAATCCAGGGAGGTGCGGATACGCAGTATTTT. The V gene is TRBV4-1, the J gene TRBJ2-3, with D maybe TRBD2 (6 bases). The V gene lost 0 bases and the J gene lost 6 bases, with 16 bases spanning the gap. The length of the CDR3 is 16 residues. Germline V CDR1 and CDR2: MGHRA, YSYEKL.

The sample holds a few counts of this clonotype. This chain joins TRBV6-6 and TRBJ1-3, with a weak D call TRBD1 (5 bases). V was trimmed by 6 bases and J by 0 bases, leaving 12 bases between them. Looked up from germline, CDR1 is MNHNY and CDR2 is SVGAGI (reference sequence). This CDR3 region has 15 residues. The CDR3, as DNA: TGTGCCAGCAGCCCCGACAGTAACTCTGGAAACACCATATATTTT. Amino acid sequence: CASSPDSNSGNTIYF.

This clonotype has at least ten counts. V gene TRBV5-1 combines with J gene TRBJ1-1; tentatively, D is TRBD1 (6 bases). The germline V and J ends were trimmed by 4 bases and 2 bases, with 9 bases remaining between them. CDR3 size: 13 residues. The germline CDR1 and CDR2 sequences are SGHRS and YFSETQ. The chain's CDR3 is CASSEGQNTEAFF. In DNA, the CDR3 is TGCGCCAGCAGCGAGGGACAAAACACTGAAGCTTTCTTT.

The chain joins TRBV28 to TRBJ2-5, with D tentatively TRBD1 or TRBD2 (5 bases each). Germline V gives CDR1 MDHEN, CDR2 SYDVKM. The CDR3 length is 15 residues. V shed 7 bases and J shed 4 bases, with 19 bases lying between them. CDR3 sequence: CASNQHGAVRETQYF. For the CDR3, the DNA is TGTGCCAGCAACCAACACGGGGCGGTCCGAGAGACCCAGTACTTC.

This clonotype appeared many times. This chain links TRBV7-9 with TRBJ2-3; TRBD2 matches at 9 bases. CDR3 length: 16 amino acids. V was clipped by 3 bases and J by 2 bases; unmatched bases: 6. CDR1 and CDR2 from the germline V gene are SEHNR and FQNEAQ (reference sequence). The CDR3 region has the DNA TGTGCCAGCAGCTTGTCGGCGGGAGGGGCCACAGATACGCAGTATTTT. It yields the protein CASSLSAGGATDTQYF.